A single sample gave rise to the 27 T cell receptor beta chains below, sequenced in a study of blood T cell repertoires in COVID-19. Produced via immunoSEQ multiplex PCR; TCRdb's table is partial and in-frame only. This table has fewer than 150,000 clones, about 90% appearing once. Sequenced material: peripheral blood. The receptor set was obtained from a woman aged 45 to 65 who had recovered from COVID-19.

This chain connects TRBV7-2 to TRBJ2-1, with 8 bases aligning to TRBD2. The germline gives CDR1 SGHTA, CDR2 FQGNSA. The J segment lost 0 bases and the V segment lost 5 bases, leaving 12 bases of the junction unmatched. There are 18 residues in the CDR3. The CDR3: CASSPRASGFGSYNEQFF. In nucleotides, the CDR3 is TGTGCCAGCAGCCCCAGGGCTAGCGGGTTCGGCTCCTACAATGAGCAGTTCTTC. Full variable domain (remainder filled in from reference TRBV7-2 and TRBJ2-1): GAGVSQSPSNKVTEKGKDVELRCDPISGHTALYWYRQSLGQGLEFLIYFQGNSAPDKSGLPSDRFSAERTGGSVSTLTIQRTQQEDSAVYLCASSPRASGFGSYNEQFFGPGTRLTVL.

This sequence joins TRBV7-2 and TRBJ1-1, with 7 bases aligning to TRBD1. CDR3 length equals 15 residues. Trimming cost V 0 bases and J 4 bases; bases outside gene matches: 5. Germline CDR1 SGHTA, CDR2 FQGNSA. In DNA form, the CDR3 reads TGTGCCAGCAGCTTAGCGTTCACAGGGGTCACTGAAGCTTTCTTT. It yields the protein CASSLAFTGVTEAFF.

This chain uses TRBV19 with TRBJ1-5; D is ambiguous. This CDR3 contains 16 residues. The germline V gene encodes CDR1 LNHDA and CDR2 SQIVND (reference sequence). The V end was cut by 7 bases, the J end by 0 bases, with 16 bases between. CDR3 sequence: CASTVRGRDSNQPQHF. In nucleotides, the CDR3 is TGTGCCAGTACCGTCCGGGGTAGGGATAGCAATCAGCCCCAGCATTTT.

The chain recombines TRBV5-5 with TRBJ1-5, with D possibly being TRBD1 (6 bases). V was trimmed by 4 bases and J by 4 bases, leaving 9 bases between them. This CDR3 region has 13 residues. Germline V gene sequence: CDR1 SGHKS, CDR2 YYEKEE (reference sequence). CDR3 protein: CASSGDKNQPQHF. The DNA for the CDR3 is TGTGCCAGCAGCGGGGACAAAAATCAGCCCCAGCATTTT.

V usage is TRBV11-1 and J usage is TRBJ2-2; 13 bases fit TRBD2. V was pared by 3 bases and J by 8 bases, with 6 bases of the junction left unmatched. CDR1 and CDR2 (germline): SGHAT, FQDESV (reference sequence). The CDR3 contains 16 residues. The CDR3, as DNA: TGTGCCAGCAGCTTCGGAGGGGGACTAGCGGGAGGGGAGCTGTTTTTT. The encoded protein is CASSFGGGLAGGELFF. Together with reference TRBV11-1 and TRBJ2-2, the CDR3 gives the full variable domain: EAEVAQSPRYKITEKSQAVAFWCDPISGHATLYWYRQILGQGPELLVQFQDESVVDDSQLPKDRFSAERLKGVDSTLKIQPAELGDSAMYLCASSFGGGLAGGELFFGEGSRLTVL.

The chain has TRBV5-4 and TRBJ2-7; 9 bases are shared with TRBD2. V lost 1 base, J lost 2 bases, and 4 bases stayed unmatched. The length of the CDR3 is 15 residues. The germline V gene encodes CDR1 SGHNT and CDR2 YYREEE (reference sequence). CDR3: CASSLSSGGAYEQYF. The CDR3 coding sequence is TGTGCCAGCAGCTTGAGTAGCGGGGGAGCCTACGAGCAGTACTTC.

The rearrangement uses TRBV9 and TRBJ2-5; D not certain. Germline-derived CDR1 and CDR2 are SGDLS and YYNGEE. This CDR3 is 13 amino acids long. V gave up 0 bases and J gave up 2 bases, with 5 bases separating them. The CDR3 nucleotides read TGTGCCAGCAGCGTAGCCCCTCAAGAGACCCAGTACTTC. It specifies CASSVAPQETQYF.

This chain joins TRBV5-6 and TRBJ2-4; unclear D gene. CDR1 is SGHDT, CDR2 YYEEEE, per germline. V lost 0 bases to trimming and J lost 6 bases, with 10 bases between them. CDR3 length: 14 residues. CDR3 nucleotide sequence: TGTGCCAGCAGCTTGGTTTGGGCCTCAAACATTCAGTACTTC. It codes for CASSLVWASNIQYF. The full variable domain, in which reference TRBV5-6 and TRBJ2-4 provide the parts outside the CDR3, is DAGVTQSPTHLIKTRGQQVTLRCSPKSGHDTVSWYQQALGQGPQFIFQYYEEEERQRGNFPDRFSGHQFPNYSSELNVNALLLGDSALYLCASSLVWASNIQYFGAGTRLSVL.

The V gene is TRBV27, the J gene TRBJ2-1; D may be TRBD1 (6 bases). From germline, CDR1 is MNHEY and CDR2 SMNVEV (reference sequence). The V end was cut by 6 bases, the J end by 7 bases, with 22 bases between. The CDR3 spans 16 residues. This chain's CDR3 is CASSPFGSRGKNEQFF. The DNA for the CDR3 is TGTGCCAGCAGCCCTTTCGGATCGAGGGGGAAGAATGAGCAGTTCTTC.

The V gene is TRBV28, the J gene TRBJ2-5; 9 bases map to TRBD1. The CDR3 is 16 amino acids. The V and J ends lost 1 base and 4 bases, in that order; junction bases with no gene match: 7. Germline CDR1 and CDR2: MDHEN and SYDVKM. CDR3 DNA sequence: TGTGCCAGCAGTTTATCTGGACAGGGGATGGGAGAGACCCAGTACTTC. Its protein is CASSLSGQGMGETQYF.

CDR3 bases: TGTGCCAGCTCCCGGGGGACAGATCAAGAGACCCAGTACTTC. It codes for CASSRGTDQETQYF. This chain uses TRBV5-6 with TRBJ2-5; D might be TRBD1 (7 bases). Trimming took 7 bases from V and 2 from J, leaving 15 bases between them. CDR3 size: 14 residues. The germline CDR1 and CDR2 sequences are SGHDT and YYEEEE.

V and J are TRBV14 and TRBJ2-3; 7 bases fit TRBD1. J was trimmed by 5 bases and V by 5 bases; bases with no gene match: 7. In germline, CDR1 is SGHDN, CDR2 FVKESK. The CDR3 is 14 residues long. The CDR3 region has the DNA TGTGCCAGCAGCGTAGACAGGGCTGAAGATACGCAGTATTTT. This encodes CASSVDRAEDTQYF.

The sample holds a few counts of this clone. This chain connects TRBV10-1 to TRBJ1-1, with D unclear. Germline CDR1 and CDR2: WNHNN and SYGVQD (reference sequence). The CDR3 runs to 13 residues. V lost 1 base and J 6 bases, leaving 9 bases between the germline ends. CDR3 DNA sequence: TGCGCCAGCAGTGAGTACGGGGAGGCTGAAGCTTTCTTT. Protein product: CASSEYGEAEAFF.

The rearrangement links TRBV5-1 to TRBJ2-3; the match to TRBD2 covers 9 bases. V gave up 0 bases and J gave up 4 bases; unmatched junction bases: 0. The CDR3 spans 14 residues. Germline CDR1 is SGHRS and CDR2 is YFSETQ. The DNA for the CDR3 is TGCGCCAGCAGCTTGGTAGCGGGGGCAGATACGCAGTATTTT. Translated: CASSLVAGADTQYF.

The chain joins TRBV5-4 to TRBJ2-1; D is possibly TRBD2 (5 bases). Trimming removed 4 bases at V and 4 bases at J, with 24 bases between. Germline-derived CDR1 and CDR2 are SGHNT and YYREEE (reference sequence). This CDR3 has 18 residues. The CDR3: CASSTGSGAGLIYNEQFF. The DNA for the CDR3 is TGTGCCAGCAGCACTGGGTCGGGTGCGGGCCTTATTTACAATGAGCAGTTCTTC.

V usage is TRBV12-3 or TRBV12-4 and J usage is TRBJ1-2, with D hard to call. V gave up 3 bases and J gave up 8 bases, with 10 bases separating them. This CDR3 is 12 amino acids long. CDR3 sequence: CASSFTGVGYTF. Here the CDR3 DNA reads TGTGCCAGCAGTTTTACCGGGGTAGGCTACACCTTC.

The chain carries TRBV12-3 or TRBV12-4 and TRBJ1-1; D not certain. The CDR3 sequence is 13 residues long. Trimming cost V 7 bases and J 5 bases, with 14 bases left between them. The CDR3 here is CASTLSGLTEAFF. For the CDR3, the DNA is TGTGCCAGCACCCTTTCGGGGTTAACTGAAGCTTTCTTT.

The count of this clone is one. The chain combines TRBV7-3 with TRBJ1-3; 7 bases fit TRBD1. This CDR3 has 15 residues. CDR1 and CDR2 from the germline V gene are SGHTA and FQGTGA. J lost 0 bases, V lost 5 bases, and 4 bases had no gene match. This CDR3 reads CASSPDRASGNTIYF. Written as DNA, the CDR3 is TGTGCCAGCAGCCCAGACAGGGCCTCTGGAAACACCATATATTTT.

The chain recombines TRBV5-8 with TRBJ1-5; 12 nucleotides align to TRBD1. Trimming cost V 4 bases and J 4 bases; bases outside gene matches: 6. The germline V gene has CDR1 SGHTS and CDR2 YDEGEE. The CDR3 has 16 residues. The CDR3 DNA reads TGTGCCAGCAGCGGGGGACAGGGGGCGGTGAATCAGCCCCAGCATTTT. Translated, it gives CASSGGQGAVNQPQHF.

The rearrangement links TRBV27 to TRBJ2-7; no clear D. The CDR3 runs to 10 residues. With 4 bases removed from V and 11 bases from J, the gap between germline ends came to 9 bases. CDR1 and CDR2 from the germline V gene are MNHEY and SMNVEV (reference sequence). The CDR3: CASSCPYEYF. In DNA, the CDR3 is TGTGCCAGCAGTTGCCCCTACGAGTACTTC.

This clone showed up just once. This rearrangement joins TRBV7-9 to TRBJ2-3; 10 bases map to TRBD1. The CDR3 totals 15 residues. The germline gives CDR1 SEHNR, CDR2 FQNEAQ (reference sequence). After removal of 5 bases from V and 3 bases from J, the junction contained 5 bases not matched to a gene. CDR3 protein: CASSPRTGGTDTQYF. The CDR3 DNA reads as TGTGCCAGCAGCCCCCGGACAGGGGGAACAGATACGCAGTATTTT. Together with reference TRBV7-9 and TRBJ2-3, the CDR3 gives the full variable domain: DTGVSQNPRHKITKRGQNVTFRCDPISEHNRLYWYRQTLGQGPEFLTYFQNEAQLEKSRLLSDRFSAERPKGSFSTLEIQRTEQGDSAMYLCASSPRTGGTDTQYFGPGTRLTVL.

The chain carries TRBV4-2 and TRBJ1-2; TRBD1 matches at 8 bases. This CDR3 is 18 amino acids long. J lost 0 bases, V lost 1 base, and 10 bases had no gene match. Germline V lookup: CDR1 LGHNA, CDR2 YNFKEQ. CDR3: CASSQVGGGQGSNYGYTF. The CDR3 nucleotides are TGTGCCAGCAGCCAAGTCGGTGGCGGACAGGGTTCTAACTATGGCTACACCTTC.

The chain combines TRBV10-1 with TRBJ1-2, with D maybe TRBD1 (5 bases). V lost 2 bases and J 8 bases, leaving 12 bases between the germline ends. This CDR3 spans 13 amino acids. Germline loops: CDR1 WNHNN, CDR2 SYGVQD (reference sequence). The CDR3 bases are TGCGCCAGCAGTGAGACGAGGCAGGGCGGCTACACCTTC. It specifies CASSETRQGGYTF.

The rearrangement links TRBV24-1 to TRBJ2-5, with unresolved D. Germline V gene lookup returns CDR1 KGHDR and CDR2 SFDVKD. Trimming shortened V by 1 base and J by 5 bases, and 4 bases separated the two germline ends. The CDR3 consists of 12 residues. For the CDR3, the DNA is TGTGCCACCAGTGATTTCGGGGAGACCCAGTACTTC. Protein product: CATSDFGETQYF.

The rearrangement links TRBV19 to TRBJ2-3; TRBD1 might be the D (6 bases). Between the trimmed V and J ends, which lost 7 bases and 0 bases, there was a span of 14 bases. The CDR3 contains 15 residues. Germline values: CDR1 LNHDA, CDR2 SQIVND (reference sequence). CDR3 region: CASIRDTFSTDTQYF. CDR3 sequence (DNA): TGTGCCAGTATCCGGGACACATTTAGCACAGATACGCAGTATTTT.

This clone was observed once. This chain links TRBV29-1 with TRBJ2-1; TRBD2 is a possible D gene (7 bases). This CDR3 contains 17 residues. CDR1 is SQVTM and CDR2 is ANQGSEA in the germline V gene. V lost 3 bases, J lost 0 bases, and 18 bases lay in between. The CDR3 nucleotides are TGCAGCGTTGATTCACCGGGGGGCCTTAGCTCCTACAATGAGCAGTTCTTC. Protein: CSVDSPGGLSSYNEQFF.

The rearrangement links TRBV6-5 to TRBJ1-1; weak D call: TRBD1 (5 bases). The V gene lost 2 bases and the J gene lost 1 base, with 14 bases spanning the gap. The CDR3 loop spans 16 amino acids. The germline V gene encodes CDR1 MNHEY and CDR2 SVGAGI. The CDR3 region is CASSYIPDKRNTEAFF. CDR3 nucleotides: TGTGCCAGCAGTTACATCCCGGACAAACGGAACACTGAAGCTTTCTTT.